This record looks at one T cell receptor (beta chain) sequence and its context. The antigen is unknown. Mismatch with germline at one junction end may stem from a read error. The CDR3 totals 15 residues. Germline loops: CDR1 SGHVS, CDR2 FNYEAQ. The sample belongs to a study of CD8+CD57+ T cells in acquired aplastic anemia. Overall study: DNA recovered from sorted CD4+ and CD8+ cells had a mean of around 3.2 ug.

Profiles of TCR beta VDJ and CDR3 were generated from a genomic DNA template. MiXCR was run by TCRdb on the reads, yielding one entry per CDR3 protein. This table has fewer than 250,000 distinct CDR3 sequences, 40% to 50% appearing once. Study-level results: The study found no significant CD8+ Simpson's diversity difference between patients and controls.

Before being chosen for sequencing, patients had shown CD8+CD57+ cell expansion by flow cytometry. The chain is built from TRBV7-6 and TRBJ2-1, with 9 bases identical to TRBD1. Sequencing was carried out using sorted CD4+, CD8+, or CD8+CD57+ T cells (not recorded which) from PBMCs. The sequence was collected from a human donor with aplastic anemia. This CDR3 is CASSLGTGINNEQFF. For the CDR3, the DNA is TGTGCTAGCAGCTTGGGGACAGGGATCAACAATGAGCAGTTCTTC.